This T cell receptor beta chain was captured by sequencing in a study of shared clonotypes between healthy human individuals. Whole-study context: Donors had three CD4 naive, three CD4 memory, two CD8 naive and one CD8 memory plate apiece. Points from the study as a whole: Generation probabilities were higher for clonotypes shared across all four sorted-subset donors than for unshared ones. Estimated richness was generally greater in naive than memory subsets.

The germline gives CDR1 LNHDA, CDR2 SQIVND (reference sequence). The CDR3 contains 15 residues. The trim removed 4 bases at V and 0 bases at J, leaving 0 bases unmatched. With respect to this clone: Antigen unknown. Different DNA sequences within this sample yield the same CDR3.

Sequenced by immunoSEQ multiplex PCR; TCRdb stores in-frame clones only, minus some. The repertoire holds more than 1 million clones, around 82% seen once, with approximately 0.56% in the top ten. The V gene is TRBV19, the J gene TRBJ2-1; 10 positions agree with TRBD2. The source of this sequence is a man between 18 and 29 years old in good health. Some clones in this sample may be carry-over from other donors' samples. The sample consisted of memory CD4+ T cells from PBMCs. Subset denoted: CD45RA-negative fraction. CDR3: CASSTSGSSYNEQFF. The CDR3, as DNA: TGTGCCAGTAGTACTAGCGGGAGCTCCTACAATGAGCAGTTCTTC.